A selection of T cell receptor beta chains follows, all from one sample in a study of OX40 agonist ivuxolimab in advanced cancers. The protocol was immunoSEQ multiplex PCR, while the TCRdb copy is restricted to in-frame clones and leaves out a portion. The sample holds about 54,000 clones; approximately 85% are singletons and the top ten take roughly 1.2%. This sample comprised CD4+ or CD8+ T cells sorted from blood, obtained in a trial of the OX40 agonist ivuxolimab. The source is an adult with an advanced solid tumor such as melanoma, head and neck, liver or kidney cancer. CDR3s include the opening cysteine and the closing phenylalanine or tryptophan. A D gene is named only where the DNA matches it firmly. Not every row has a clone size; where given, it reads once, few, many or a size class.

>15|.|TRBD1|TRBV7-2|TRBJ1-4
CASSLNRGWGEKLFF
TGTGCCAGCAGCTTAAACAGGGGCTGGGGTGAAAAACTGTTTTTT
>14|.|TRBD1|TRBV7-9|TRBJ1-2
CASSPGTGEIGYTF
TGTGCCAGCAGCCCGGGGACAGGGGAGATCGGCTACACCTTC
>15|.|.|TRBV5-1|TRBJ2-1
CASSLEAGENNEQFF
TGCGCCAGCAGCTTGGAGGCAGGGGAAAACAATGAGCAGTTCTTC
>16|.|.|TRBV19|TRBJ2-4
CASSIAGTQGQNIQYF
TGTGCCAGTAGTATAGCCGGGACACAAGGTCAGAACATTCAGTACTTC
>13|once|TRBD1|TRBV6-5|TRBJ1-6
CASSPRGNGALHF
TGTGCCAGCAGCCCCAGGGGGAACGGGGCCCTCCACTTT
>15|.|TRBD2|TRBV28|TRBJ2-2
CASRGASGRGGELFF
TGTGCCAGCAGGGGGGCTAGCGGGAGAGGTGGGGAGCTGTTTTTT
>13|.|.|TRBV6-5|TRBJ1-1
CASRQSANTEAFF
TGTGCCAGCCGGCAGTCGGCGAACACTGAAGCTTTCTTT
>16|.|TRBD2|TRBV4-1|TRBJ2-1
CASNLSPVGRGNEQFF
TGCGCCAGCAATCTCTCCCCCGTCGGGAGGGGGAATGAGCAGTTCTTC
>15|.|TRBD2|TRBV10-1|TRBJ2-1
CASSERTSGYNEQFF
TGCGCCAGCAGTGAAAGGACTAGCGGGTACAATGAGCAGTTCTTC
>13|.|.|TRBV6-5|TRBJ1-2
CASSSEGGYGYTF
TGTGCCAGCAGTAGCGAGGGGGGTTATGGCTACACCTTC
>15|.|TRBD1|TRBV7-2|TRBJ2-7
CASTLYTGASYEQYF
TGTGCCAGCACCCTTTATACAGGGGCTTCCTACGAGCAGTACTTC
>12|.|.|TRBV19|TRBJ1-3
CASSFSGNTIYF
TGTGCCAGTAGCTTCTCTGGAAACACCATATATTTT
>13|.|.|TRBV19|TRBJ2-5
CASSKNRLETQYF
TGTGCCAGTAGCAAAAACAGGTTAGAGACCCAGTACTTC
>14|.|.|TRBV10-3|TRBJ2-6
CAISEGTGANVLTF
TGTGCCATCAGTGAGGGTACTGGGGCCAACGTCCTGACTTTC
>14|.|TRBD1|TRBV2|TRBJ2-7
CASSRGQGSYEQYF
TGTGCCAGCAGTAGAGGACAGGGCTCCTACGAGCAGTACTTC
>18|once|.|TRBV19|TRBJ1-5
CASSIPRPADFSNQPQHF
TGTGCCAGTAGTATCCCGCGGCCGGCGGATTTCAGCAATCAGCCCCAGCATTTT
>13|.|.|TRBV5-4|TRBJ2-3
CASSLAGPDTQYF
TGTGCCAGCAGCTTGGCCGGTCCAGATACGCAGTATTTT
>17|once|TRBD1|TRBV7-3|TRBJ1-1
CASSLKGTGFMNTEAFF
TGTGCCAGCAGCTTAAAGGGGACAGGCTTCATGAACACTGAAGCTTTCTTT
>13|.|.|TRBV2|TRBJ2-2
CASKQDVPGELFF
TGTGCCAGCAAGCAAGACGTGCCCGGGGAGCTGTTTTTT
>15|.|.|TRBV11-3|TRBJ2-5
CASSLGGGGRETQYF
TGTGCCAGCAGCTTAGGGGGAGGGGGCCGAGAGACCCAGTACTTC
>13|.|.|TRBV6-5|TRBJ1-2
CASRPTGAQGYTF
TGTGCCAGCAGACCCACGGGGGCGCAGGGCTACACCTTC
>11|.|.|TRBV7-9|TRBJ2-7
CASSLSYEQYF
TGTGCCAGCAGCTTATCCTACGAGCAGTACTTC
>14|once|.|TRBV5-4|TRBJ1-2
CASSLVGANYGYTF
TGTGCCAGCAGCTTGGTAGGCGCGAACTATGGCTACACCTTC
>14|.|.|TRBV19|TRBJ1-2
CASSIQASNYGYTF
TGTGCCAGTAGTATCCAGGCATCTAACTATGGCTACACCTTC
>14|.|TRBD1|TRBV28|TRBJ1-2
CASSAGTGNYGYTF
TGTGCCAGCAGTGCAGGGACAGGGAACTATGGCTACACCTTC
>12|.|.|TRBV7-3|TRBJ2-1
CASSLGRSEQFF
TGTGCCAGCAGCTTAGGCCGTTCTGAGCAGTTCTTC
>13|once|.|TRBV28|TRBJ2-1
CASSLAWPNEQFF
TGTGCCAGCAGTTTAGCTTGGCCCAATGAGCAGTTCTTC
>16|.|.|TRBV6-5|TRBJ1-1
CASSYLPRQLNTEAFF
TGTGCCAGCAGTTACCTTCCGAGACAGTTGAACACTGAAGCTTTCTTT
>13|.|TRBD1|TRBV5-1|TRBJ2-7
CASSGGQLYEQYF
TGCGCCAGCAGCGGGGGACAGCTCTACGAGCAGTACTTC
>11|.|.|TRBV5-1|TRBJ2-3
CASSVAGTQYF
TGCGCCAGCAGCGTTGCCGGGACGCAGTATTTT
>17|.|TRBD1|TRBV29-1|TRBJ2-3
CSVDGRGTGVPTDTQYF
TGCAGCGTTGATGGCAGGGGGACAGGGGTCCCCACAGATACGCAGTATTTT
>16|.|.|TRBV11-2|TRBJ1-2
CASSSLSGGPRGGYTF
TGTGCCAGCAGCTCCCTGAGTGGGGGACCGCGCGGTGGCTACACCTTC
>16|.|.|TRBV10-2|TRBJ1-1
CASSESVGLTASEAFF
TGCGCCAGCAGTGAGTCGGTGGGCCTCACCGCATCTGAAGCTTTCTTT
>15|.|TRBD2|TRBV28|TRBJ2-3
CASYSGTSGTDTQYF
TGTGCCAGCTATTCCGGGACTAGCGGCACAGATACGCAGTATTTT
>16|.|TRBD2|TRBV9|TRBJ2-1
CASSPRDSGRASEQFF
TGTGCCAGCAGCCCCCGGGACAGCGGGAGGGCCAGTGAGCAGTTCTTC
>15|.|.|TRBV7-2|TRBJ2-2
CASSFRRARAPELFF
TGTGCCAGCAGCTTTAGGAGGGCCAGGGCGCCGGAGCTGTTTTTT
>17|.|TRBD1|TRBV10-3|TRBJ2-6
CAITGQGAVAGANVLTF
TGTGCCATCACGGGACAGGGGGCGGTGGCTGGGGCCAACGTCCTGACTTTC
>14|few|.|TRBV7-2|TRBJ1-2
CASTTPGEFYGYTF
TGTGCCAGCACCACCCCGGGGGAGTTCTATGGCTACACCTTC
>11|once|.|TRBV2|TRBJ2-1
CASRRDNEQFF
TGTGCCAGCAGGCGTGACAATGAGCAGTTCTTC
>15|.|TRBD1|TRBV29-1|TRBJ2-7
CSVLRGGQVPHEQYF
TGCAGCGTTCTAAGGGGCGGACAGGTGCCCCACGAGCAGTACTTC
>17|once|TRBD1|TRBV7-6|TRBJ1-3
CASTSYRPGGSGNTIYF
TGTGCCAGCACCTCCTATCGGCCAGGGGGGTCTGGAAACACCATATATTTT
>15|.|.|TRBV7-9|TRBJ2-5
CASSSPREVGETQYF
TGTGCCAGCAGCTCCCCCAGGGAGGTAGGGGAGACCCAGTACTTC
>15|.|TRBD1|TRBV5-1|TRBJ1-1
CASRVGTVSNTEAFF
TGCGCCAGCAGAGTGGGGACAGTATCGAACACTGAAGCTTTCTTT
>14|.|TRBD1|TRBV4-3|TRBJ1-2
CASSQARGHYGYTF
TGCGCCAGCAGCCAAGCCAGGGGGCACTATGGCTACACCTTC
>15|.|.|TRBV6-6|TRBJ1-1
CASSYTDTSATEAFF
TGTGCCAGCAGTTACACAGATACTTCGGCAACTGAAGCTTTCTTT
>15|.|TRBD1|TRBV11-2|TRBJ2-5
CASSGWPDRSETQYF
TGTGCCAGCAGCGGATGGCCGGACAGGTCTGAGACCCAGTACTTC
>15|.|.|TRBV19|TRBJ1-5
CASSPGQRVNQPQHF
TGTGCCAGTAGTCCCGGACAGCGGGTTAATCAGCCCCAGCATTTT
>15|few|.|TRBV6-1|TRBJ2-7
CASRESSEAWAEQYF
TGTGCCAGCAGGGAGTCATCCGAAGCCTGGGCCGAGCAGTACTTC
>13|few|.|TRBV5-4|TRBJ1-4
CASSLKEEEKLFF
TGTGCCAGCAGCTTGAAGGAGGAGGAAAAACTGTTTTTT
>13|.|.|TRBV19|TRBJ1-5
CASSTQREQPQHF
TGTGCCAGTAGTACTCAACGAGAGCAGCCCCAGCATTTT
>13|.|.|TRBV6-6|TRBJ2-2
CASSYFLTGELFF
TGTGCCAGCAGTTATTTTTTAACCGGGGAGCTGTTTTTT
>14|.|.|TRBV11-2|TRBJ1-2
CASSLAVGEGTYTF
TGTGCCAGCAGCTTAGCGGTCGGGGAGGGGACCTACACCTTC
>16|.|TRBD1|TRBV11-2|TRBJ1-4
CASSLDWAGGGEKLFF
TGTGCCAGCAGCTTAGACTGGGCAGGGGGGGGTGAAAAACTGTTTTTT
>16|once|.|TRBV19|TRBJ2-7
CASSIDISAGTYEQYF
TGTGCCAGTAGTATAGATATAAGTGCGGGAACCTACGAGCAGTACTTC
>14|.|.|TRBV29-1|TRBJ2-3
CSVVYSGDTDTQYF
TGCAGCGTTGTCTATTCGGGGGACACAGATACGCAGTATTTT
>17|.|.|TRBV5-6|TRBJ1-6
CASSLTSGDYYNSPLHF
TGTGCCAGCAGCTTAACATCGGGGGACTACTATAATTCACCCCTCCACTTT
>15|.|.|TRBV6-5|TRBJ1-1
CASRRIGGGGTEAFF
TGTGCCAGCAGGCGCATAGGCGGTGGGGGGACTGAAGCTTTCTTT
>15|.|.|TRBV5-1|TRBJ2-1
CASSLGQFAYNEQFF
TGCGCCAGCAGCCTCGGACAGTTCGCCTACAATGAGCAGTTCTTC
>14|once|.|TRBV7-8|TRBJ2-3
CASSPTRATDTQYF
TGTGCCAGCAGCCCGACCAGAGCCACAGATACGCAGTATTTT